This T cell receptor (beta chain) stems from a study of blood T cell repertoires in COVID-19. Germline CDR1 and CDR2: MDHEN and SYDVKM. The CDR3 covers 12 residues. With 5 bases removed from V and 4 bases from J, the gap between germline ends came to 8 bases. Libraries were prepared by immunoSEQ multiplex PCR; TCRdb keeps only in-frame clonotypes and omits some of them. Found here are roughly 80,000 clones, 84% of them singletons; the top ten hold around 13%. V is TRBV28 and J is TRBJ1-1; D gene uncertain. The source of this sequence is a human donor in a cohort sampled during active COVID-19. Sequenced material: peripheral blood. CDR3 sequence reads: CASSPSVTEAFF. DNA for the CDR3: TGTGCCAGCAGTCCCTCAGTCACTGAAGCTTTCTTT.